This is a list of T cell receptor beta chains from one sample in a study of T cell repertoires in ileal Crohn's disease. The table came from immunoSEQ multiplex PCR; TCRdb's copy has only in-frame clones and leaves some out. The data hold thousands of clones, with approximately 80% observed a single time. The specimen sequenced was ileal tissue. The receptors were sampled from an adult with Crohn's disease. CDR3s include the opening cysteine and the closing phenylalanine or tryptophan. The D gene is left open where the match is weak. A clone size is listed for some rows: how often the clone was seen (once, few, many), or a class if it is expanded.

J gene: TRBJ2-6; D gene: .; clone size: .; V gene: TRBV28; CDR3 DNA: TGTGCCAGCAGTTTTGGTCAGTCTGGGGCCAACGTCCTGACTTTC; CDR3 protein: CASSFGQSGANVLTF
J gene: TRBJ1-4; D gene: TRBD1; clone size: once; V gene: TRBV7-6; CDR3 DNA: TGTGCCAGCAGCACCCTTACAGGGGGTTTTGAAAAACTGTTTTTT; CDR3 protein: CASSTLTGGFEKLFF
J gene: TRBJ2-1; D gene: TRBD1; clone size: .; V gene: TRBV11-2; CDR3 DNA: TGTGCCAGCAGCTTCGACAGGGCTACTGAGCAGTTCTTC; CDR3 protein: CASSFDRATEQFF
J gene: TRBJ2-1; D gene: TRBD2; clone size: .; V gene: TRBV5-1; CDR3 DNA: TGCGCCAGCAGACCCGGGACTAGCGGAAACAATGAGCAGTTCTTC; CDR3 protein: CASRPGTSGNNEQFF
J gene: TRBJ2-2; D gene: .; clone size: .; V gene: TRBV21-1; CDR3 DNA: TGTGCCAGCAGCAAACAGCAGGGGCCAGTTGGGGCCGGGGAGCTGTTTTTT; CDR3 protein: CASSKQQGPVGAGELFF
J gene: TRBJ2-5; D gene: TRBD2; clone size: .; V gene: TRBV5-1; CDR3 DNA: TGCGCCAGCAGCATTGGGACTAGCGGCCTCCAAGAGACCCAGTACTTC; CDR3 protein: CASSIGTSGLQETQYF
J gene: TRBJ2-5; D gene: .; clone size: .; V gene: TRBV4-1; CDR3 DNA: TGCGCCAGCAGCCCCGGTCTAGGTCAGGCGGGGGAGACCCAGTACTTC; CDR3 protein: CASSPGLGQAGETQYF
J gene: TRBJ2-7; D gene: TRBD1; clone size: .; V gene: TRBV7-8; CDR3 DNA: TGTGCCAGCAGCTTAGGGGGTAAGGGGGCAAGTTACGAGCAGTACTTC; CDR3 protein: CASSLGGKGASYEQYF
J gene: TRBJ2-7; D gene: .; clone size: .; V gene: TRBV19; CDR3 DNA: TGTGCCAGCCAGGGTTACCACGAGCAGTACTTC; CDR3 protein: CASQGYHEQYF
J gene: TRBJ1-2; D gene: TRBD1; clone size: .; V gene: TRBV7-9; CDR3 DNA: TGTGCCAGCAGCTTCGGACAGGGGTATGGCTACACCTTC; CDR3 protein: CASSFGQGYGYTF
J gene: TRBJ2-3; D gene: TRBD2; clone size: .; V gene: TRBV19; CDR3 DNA: TGTGCCAGTAGTATTGGAGGCGGGAGGTACACAGATACGCAGTATTTT; CDR3 protein: CASSIGGGRYTDTQYF
J gene: TRBJ1-2; D gene: .; clone size: .; V gene: TRBV14; CDR3 DNA: TGTGCCAGCAGCCAAGTAATCGGGATCAACTATGGCTACACCTTC; CDR3 protein: CASSQVIGINYGYTF
J gene: TRBJ1-1; D gene: .; clone size: once; V gene: TRBV29-1; CDR3 DNA: TGCAGCGTTCGGACACAAGCCGACACTGAAGCTTTCTTT; CDR3 protein: CSVRTQADTEAFF
J gene: TRBJ2-5; D gene: .; clone size: .; V gene: TRBV14; CDR3 DNA: TGTGCCAGCAGCCAAGGGCGGGTAGAGACCCAGTACTTC; CDR3 protein: CASSQGRVETQYF
J gene: TRBJ1-1; D gene: .; clone size: .; V gene: TRBV19; CDR3 DNA: TGTGCCAGTAGTCCGGGTGGAGGGACGAGCACTGAAGCTTTCTTT; CDR3 protein: CASSPGGGTSTEAFF
J gene: TRBJ2-1; D gene: TRBD2; clone size: .; V gene: TRBV13; CDR3 DNA: TGTGCCAGCAGCTTAGGGGGACTAGCGGGAGATTGGGGGGTCTACAATGAGCAGTTCTTC; CDR3 protein: CASSLGGLAGDWGVYNEQFF
J gene: TRBJ1-2; D gene: TRBD1; clone size: .; V gene: TRBV7-9; CDR3 DNA: TGTGCCAGCAGCTCTCGGACAGGTAGCACCTTC; CDR3 protein: CASSSRTGSTF
J gene: TRBJ2-3; D gene: TRBD2; clone size: .; V gene: TRBV10-3; CDR3 DNA: TGTGCCATCGGGGGACTAGCGGGAGTGTCAGATACGCAGTATTTT; CDR3 protein: CAIGGLAGVSDTQYF
J gene: TRBJ2-1; D gene: TRBD2; clone size: .; V gene: TRBV4-2; CDR3 DNA: TGTGCCAGCGCCGTGAGGCTAGCGGGAGGAATGGGTAATGAGCAGTTCTTC; CDR3 protein: CASAVRLAGGMGNEQFF
J gene: TRBJ2-1; D gene: .; clone size: .; V gene: TRBV14; CDR3 DNA: TGTGCCAGCAGCCCAGCCGGGAGTATCTGGGGTTACAATGAGCAGTTCTTC; CDR3 protein: CASSPAGSIWGYNEQFF
J gene: TRBJ2-5; D gene: TRBD1; clone size: .; V gene: TRBV29-1; CDR3 DNA: TGCAGCGCACAGGGGGAACAAGAGACCCAGTACTTC; CDR3 protein: CSAQGEQETQYF
J gene: TRBJ2-5; D gene: .; clone size: few; V gene: TRBV5-6; CDR3 DNA: TGTGCCAGCAGCTCCGACAGGAAAGAGACCCAGTACTTC; CDR3 protein: CASSSDRKETQYF
J gene: TRBJ2-7; D gene: .; clone size: .; V gene: TRBV10-3; CDR3 DNA: TGTGCCATCAGGGACGGAGGCGAGCAGTACTTC; CDR3 protein: CAIRDGGEQYF
J gene: TRBJ1-1; D gene: .; clone size: .; V gene: TRBV29-1; CDR3 DNA: TGCAGCGTTGAAGCGTACACTGAAGCTTTCTTT; CDR3 protein: CSVEAYTEAFF
J gene: TRBJ2-1; D gene: TRBD2; clone size: .; V gene: TRBV30; CDR3 DNA: TGTGCCTGGAGACCTCTGACTAGCGGGAGGGCCGGGAATGAGCAGTTCTTC; CDR3 protein: CAWRPLTSGRAGNEQFF
J gene: TRBJ1-1; D gene: .; clone size: .; V gene: TRBV10-1; CDR3 DNA: TGCGCCAGCAGTGAGTCGCAGGGAAAGAACACTGAAGCTTTCTTT; CDR3 protein: CASSESQGKNTEAFF
J gene: TRBJ1-1; D gene: .; clone size: .; V gene: TRBV19; CDR3 DNA: TGTGCCAGTAGTCCAAGGGTCACAGGACCGCTTGAAGCTTTCTTT; CDR3 protein: CASSPRVTGPLEAFF